These 13 T cell receptor beta chains came from one sample sequenced in a study of T cell responses to AZD1222 COVID-19 vaccine. Generated by immunoSEQ multiplex PCR, the TCRdb table keeps only in-frame clones and is missing some. The sample lists 110,000 to 150,000 clones, around 92% occurring once. This specimen consisted of peripheral blood, obtained 28 days after the second AZD1222 dose. The receptors originated from an adult who received the AZD1222 COVID-19 vaccine.

This clone appeared many times. The rearrangement uses TRBV6-5 and TRBJ2-2, with D perhaps TRBD1 (6 bases). Germline V CDR1 and CDR2: MNHEY, SVGAGI. This CDR3 has 15 amino acids. The ends were cut back, 6 bases at V and 0 bases at J, with 11 bases in the middle. CDR3 protein: CASREDRANTGELFF. Written as DNA, the CDR3 is TGTGCCAGCAGGGAGGACAGAGCGAACACCGGGGAGCTGTTTTTT.

The V gene is TRBV7-2, the J gene TRBJ2-5; 12 positions match TRBD2. Germline lookup yields CDR1 SGHTA and CDR2 FQGNSA. The CDR3 loop spans 16 amino acids. With 3 bases clipped from V and 1 base from J, the junction kept 3 bases outside the gene matches. The CDR3 loop is CASSFRLAGAQETQYF. The CDR3, as DNA: TGTGCCAGCAGCTTCCGACTAGCGGGAGCCCAAGAGACCCAGTACTTC.

The chain has TRBV6-2 or TRBV6-3 and TRBJ1-1; unclear D gene. This CDR3 contains 13 residues. The V end was cut by 5 bases, the J end by 2 bases, with 9 bases between. CDR1 and CDR2 from the germline V gene are MNHEY and SVGEGT. The CDR3 spells CASSTTVNTEAFF. In nucleotides, the CDR3 is TGTGCCAGCAGTACGACGGTTAACACTGAAGCTTTCTTT.

The CDR3 loop reads CASSPQRSSYEQYF. CDR3 DNA: TGTGCCAGCAGCCCACAGAGGAGCTCCTACGAGCAGTACTTC. The chain combines TRBV6-5 with TRBJ2-7; D unresolved. Between the trimmed V and J ends, which lost 6 bases and 0 bases, there was a span of 12 bases. The CDR3 has 14 residues. CDR1 is MNHEY and CDR2 is SVGAGI in the germline V gene.

A few counts support this clone. The chain recombines TRBV28 with TRBJ1-2, with D possibly TRBD1 on 5 matching bases. Germline loops: CDR1 MDHEN, CDR2 SYDVKM. The CDR3 extends over 16 amino acids. V was clipped by 6 bases and J by 0 bases, with 17 bases between them. For the CDR3, the DNA is TGTGCCAGCAGCTTAGCGGGACGCCAAGCTAACTATGGCTACACCTTC. Amino acid sequence: CASSLAGRQANYGYTF.

The chain joins TRBV28 to TRBJ1-5, with D uncertain. Germline V gene lookup returns CDR1 MDHEN and CDR2 SYDVKM. V lost 2 bases, J lost 5 bases, and 10 bases lay in between. CDR3 length: 14 residues. This CDR3 is CASSLVGTYQPQHF. CDR3 DNA: TGTGCCAGCAGTTTAGTCGGTACATATCAGCCCCAGCATTTT. The full variable domain, with the rest looked up from reference TRBV28 and TRBJ1-5, is DVKVTQSSRYLVKRTGEKVFLECVQDMDHENMFWYRQDPGLGLRLIYFSYDVKMKEKGDIPEGYSVSREKKERFSLILESASTNQTSMYLCASSLVGTYQPQHFGDGTRLSIL.

V is TRBV3-1 (or the pseudogene TRBV3-2) and J is TRBJ1-3, with D uncertain. The V gene lost 4 bases and the J gene lost 0 bases, with 7 bases spanning the gap. The CDR3 is made up of 14 amino acids. CDR1 LGHDT and CDR2 YNNKEL come from the germline V gene (reference sequence). CDR3 residues: CASSPRDSGNTIYF. CDR3 DNA sequence: TGTGCCAGCAGCCCACGGGACTCTGGAAACACCATATATTTT.

The chain carries TRBV6-5 and TRBJ2-7, with 7 bases matching TRBD2. The CDR3 extends over 13 amino acids. The germline gives CDR1 MNHEY, CDR2 SVGAGI. After removal of 5 bases from V and 7 bases from J, the junction contained 8 bases not matched to a gene. The CDR3: CASSPRGVWEQYF. The CDR3, as DNA: TGTGCCAGCAGTCCTCGGGGGGTATGGGAGCAGTACTTC.

The J gene is TRBJ1-2, the V gene TRBV30, with 10 positions matching TRBD1. Germline loops: CDR1 GTSNPN, CDR2 SVGIG (reference sequence). CDR3 size: 14 residues. V lost 7 bases and J lost 2; bases outside the gene matches: 7. The CDR3 region has the DNA TGTGCCTCATCCGGGACAGGGGCCAACTATGGCTACACCTTC. Its translation: CASSGTGANYGYTF.

V is TRBV19 and J is TRBJ1-2, with D perhaps TRBD1 (6 bases). CDR3 length equals 14 residues. Trimming shortened V by 3 bases and J by 3 bases, and 11 bases separated the two germline ends. CDR1 and CDR2 (germline): LNHDA, SQIVND (reference sequence). The CDR3 bases are TGTGCCAGTAGTATCGCAGGGGTGGACTATGGCTACACCTTC. This translates into CASSIAGVDYGYTF.

This chain links TRBV5-1 with TRBJ1-4, with D perhaps TRBD1 (6 bases). V lost 4 bases, J lost 8 bases, and 27 bases lay in between. This CDR3 is 18 amino acids long. The germline V gene encodes CDR1 SGHRS and CDR2 YFSETQ. CDR3 nucleotides: TGCGCCAGCAGCACCCGGGACACCCTTAAACTCCTGCGGGAAAAACTGTTTTTT. Its translation: CASSTRDTLKLLREKLFF. The variable domain in full, completed from reference TRBV5-1 and TRBJ1-4, reads KAGVTQTPRYLIKTRGQQVTLSCSPISGHRSVSWYQQTPGQGLQFLFEYFSETQRNKGNFPGRFSGRQFSNSRSEMNVSTLELGDSALYLCASSTRDTLKLLREKLFFGSGTQLSVL.

The rearrangement links TRBV5-5 to TRBJ1-3; maybe TRBD1 (6 bases). Per the germline V gene, CDR1 is SGHKS and CDR2 is YYEKEE (reference sequence). The CDR3 length is 17 residues. Trimming cost V 3 bases and J 0 bases, with 16 bases left between them. CDR3 sequence reads: CASSSVETGISGNTIYF. As DNA, the CDR3 is TGTGCCAGCAGCTCGGTGGAAACAGGGATCTCTGGAAACACCATATATTTT.

The genes are TRBV5-1 and TRBJ2-5; D is ambiguous. This CDR3 is built from 16 residues. Germline CDR1 is SGHRS and CDR2 is YFSETQ. Trimming took 2 bases from V and 5 from J, leaving 19 bases between them. CDR3 coding DNA: TGCGCCAGCAGCTTAGCGAACCCGCTGCCCGGGGAGACCCAGTACTTC. Its protein is CASSLANPLPGETQYF.